One TCR beta chain is described in this entry. Its antigen is not identified. The entry originates in a study of T cell responses to AZD1222 COVID-19 vaccine. This CDR3 contains 14 residues. Per the germline V gene, CDR1 is SGHVS and CDR2 is FQNEAQ. V lost 5 bases to trimming and J lost 4 bases; unmatched junction nucleotides: 5. Study conclusions and caveats: At baseline, just a handful of AZD1222 recipients tested seropositive.

Data came from immunoSEQ multiplex PCR; TCRdb stores just in-frame clones and leaves some out. The table shows roughly 92,000 clones, with 85% to 90% occurring only once. The chain carries TRBV7-8 and TRBJ2-7, with 10 bases lining up with TRBD2. This sequence was found in an adult in good health. The sample was peripheral blood, taken on day 0 of AZD1222 vaccination. CDR3 bases: TGTGCCAGCAGCGCAAGCGGGGGGGCGTACGAGCAGTACTTC. It codes for CASSASGGAYEQYF. Variable domain in full (rest from reference TRBV7-8 and TRBJ2-7): GAGVSQSPRYKVAKRGQDVALRCDPISGHVSLFWYQQALGQGPEFLTYFQNEAQLDKSGLPSDRFFAERPEGSVSTLKIQRTQQEDSAVYLCASSASGGAYEQYFGPGTRLTVT.